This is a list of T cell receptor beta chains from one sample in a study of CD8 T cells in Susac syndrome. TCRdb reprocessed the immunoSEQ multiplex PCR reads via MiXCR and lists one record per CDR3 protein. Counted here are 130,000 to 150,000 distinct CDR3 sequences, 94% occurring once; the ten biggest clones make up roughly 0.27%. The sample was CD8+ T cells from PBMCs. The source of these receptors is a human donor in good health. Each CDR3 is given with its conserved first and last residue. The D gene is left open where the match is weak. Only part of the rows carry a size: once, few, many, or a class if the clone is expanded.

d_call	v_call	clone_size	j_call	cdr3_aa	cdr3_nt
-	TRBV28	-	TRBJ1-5	CASTRNPQLSNQPQHF	TGTGCCAGCACTAGAAACCCTCAGCTGAGCAATCAGCCCCAGCATTTT
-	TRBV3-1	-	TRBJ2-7	CASSLRRGPSSYEQYF	TGTGCCAGCAGCCTTAGGCGCGGGCCGAGCTCCTACGAGCAGTACTTC
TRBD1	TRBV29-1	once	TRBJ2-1	CSVPTGEASYNEQFF	TGCAGCGTTCCGACAGGGGAGGCCTCCTACAATGAGCAGTTCTTC
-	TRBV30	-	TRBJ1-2	CAWFEGGYTF	TGTGCCTGGTTCGAGGGTGGCTACACCTTC
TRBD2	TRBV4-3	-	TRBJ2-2	CASSPGLAGGELFF	TGCGCCAGCAGCCCTGGACTAGCTGGCGGGGAGCTGTTTTTT
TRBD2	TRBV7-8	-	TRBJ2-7	CASSTQLGLAAYEQYF	TGTGCCAGCAGCACACAACTCGGACTAGCGGCCTACGAGCAGTACTTC
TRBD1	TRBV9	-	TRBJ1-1	CASSSGTGPAFF	TGTGCCAGCAGCTCAGGGACAGGGCCAGCTTTCTTT
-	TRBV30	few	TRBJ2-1	CAWDPAGFNEQFF	TGTGCCTGGGATCCCGCCGGCTTCAATGAGCAGTTCTTC
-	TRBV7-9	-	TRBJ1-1	CASSHPKNTEAFF	TGTGCCAGCAGCCATCCAAAGAACACTGAAGCTTTCTTT
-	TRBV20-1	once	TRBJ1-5	CSTGTLPSNQPQHF	TGCAGTACCGGTACCCTGCCTAGCAATCAGCCCCAGCATTTT
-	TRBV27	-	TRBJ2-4	CASSSPDRTLAKNIQYF	TGTGCCAGCAGTTCCCCGGACAGAACGCTAGCCAAAAACATTCAGTACTTC
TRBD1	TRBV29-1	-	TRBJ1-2	CSVAGQGSYGYTF	TGCAGCGTTGCGGGACAGGGGAGCTATGGCTACACCTTC
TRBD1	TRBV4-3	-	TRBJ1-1	CASSQDWTGGLNEAFF	TGCGCCAGCAGCCAAGATTGGACAGGGGGCTTGAATGAAGCTTTCTTT
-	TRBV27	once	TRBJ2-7	CASSGAEGYEQYF	TGTGCCAGCAGTGGGGCGGAAGGCTACGAGCAGTACTTC
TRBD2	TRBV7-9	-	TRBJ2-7	CASSLAGGHYEQYF	TGTGCCAGCAGCTTAGCGGGAGGGCACTACGAGCAGTACTTC
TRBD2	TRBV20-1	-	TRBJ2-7	CSARPGGYEQYF	TGCAGTGCTAGGCCCGGGGGGTACGAGCAGTACTTC
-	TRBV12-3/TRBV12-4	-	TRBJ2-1	CASRPANNEQFF	TGTGCCAGCAGGCCGGCAAACAATGAGCAGTTCTTC
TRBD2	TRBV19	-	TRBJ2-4	CASSTWLAGGIQYF	TGTGCCAGTAGTACCTGGCTAGCGGGAGGGATTCAGTACTTC
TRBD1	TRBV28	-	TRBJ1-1	CASTPGQGDEAFF	TGTGCCAGCACCCCCGGACAGGGTGATGAAGCTTTCTTT
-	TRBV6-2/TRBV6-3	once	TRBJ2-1	CASSALDYRSYNEQFF	TGTGCCAGCAGTGCCCTGGACTACCGCTCCTACAATGAGCAGTTCTTC
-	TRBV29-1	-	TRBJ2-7	CSVVGRNEQYF	TGCAGCGTTGTTGGTAGGAACGAGCAGTACTTC
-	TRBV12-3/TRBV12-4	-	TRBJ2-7	CASSSPDHPSYEQYF	TGTGCCAGCAGTTCCCCCGACCACCCCTCCTACGAGCAGTACTTC
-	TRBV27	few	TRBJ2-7	CASSLLAGEQYF	TGTGCCAGCAGTTTACTAGCCGGCGAGCAGTACTTC
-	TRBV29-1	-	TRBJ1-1	CSVVRPGLNTEAFF	TGCAGCGTTGTTCGTCCAGGGCTGAACACTGAAGCTTTCTTT
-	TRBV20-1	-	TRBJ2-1	CSASWWERGNEQFF	TGCAGTGCTAGTTGGTGGGAGAGGGGTAATGAGCAGTTCTTC
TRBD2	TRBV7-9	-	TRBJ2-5	CASSLGALAGGGETQYF	TGTGCCAGCAGCTTAGGGGCACTAGCGGGAGGAGGGGAGACCCAGTACTTC
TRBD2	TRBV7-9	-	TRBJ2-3	CASRYSGRAKSTDTQYF	TGTGCCAGCAGGTACAGCGGGAGGGCCAAGAGCACAGATACGCAGTATTTT
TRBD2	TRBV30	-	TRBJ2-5	CAWSRLAGLGGMEETQYF	TGTGCCTGGAGTAGGCTAGCGGGACTCGGGGGAATGGAAGAGACCCAGTACTTC
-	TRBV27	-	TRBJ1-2	CASRLVGNYGYTF	TGTGCCAGCAGACTAGTAGGGAACTATGGCTACACCTTC
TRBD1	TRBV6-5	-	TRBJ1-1	CASTQQGSNTEAFF	TGTGCCAGCACCCAACAGGGGTCGAACACTGAAGCTTTCTTT
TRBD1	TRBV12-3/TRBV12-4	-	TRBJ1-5	CASSPDRGGGQPQHF	TGTGCCAGCAGTCCCGACAGGGGAGGAGGGCAGCCCCAGCATTTT
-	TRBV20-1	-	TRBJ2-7	CSAGPGLDYEQYF	TGCAGTGCCGGACCGGGACTGGACTACGAGCAGTACTTC
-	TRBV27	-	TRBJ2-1	CASSSNLIPDSYNEQFF	TGTGCCAGCAGTTCAAACTTAATTCCGGATTCCTACAATGAGCAGTTCTTC
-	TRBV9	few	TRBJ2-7	CASSVRDGSYEQYF	TGTGCCAGCAGCGTCCGGGACGGCTCCTACGAGCAGTACTTC
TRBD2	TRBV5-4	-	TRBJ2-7	CASSGGLAGAREQYF	TGTGCCAGCAGCGGGGGACTAGCGGGAGCGCGCGAGCAGTACTTC
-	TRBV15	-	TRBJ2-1	CATGGGRNEQFF	TGTGCCACAGGGGGCGGGAGAAATGAGCAGTTCTTC
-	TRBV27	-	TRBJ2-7	CASSFLESYEQYF	TGTGCCAGCAGTTTTTTAGAGTCCTACGAGCAGTACTTC
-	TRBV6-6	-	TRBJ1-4	CASSYYDSELFF	TGTGCCAGCAGTTACTACGACAGTGAATTGTTTTTT
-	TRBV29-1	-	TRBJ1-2	CSVVGKATYGYTF	TGCAGCGTTGTCGGGAAGGCCACCTATGGCTACACCTTC
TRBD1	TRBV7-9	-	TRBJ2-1	CASSNMTGHDEQFF	TGTGCCAGCAGCAATATGACAGGGCACGATGAGCAGTTCTTC
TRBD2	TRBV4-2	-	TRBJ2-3	CASSQDGAGGGTDTQYF	TGTGCCAGCAGCCAAGATGGAGCGGGAGGGGGCACAGATACGCAGTATTTT
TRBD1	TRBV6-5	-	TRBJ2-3	CASSYRVGGTGITDTQYF	TGTGCCAGCAGTTACAGGGTGGGAGGGACAGGGATCACAGATACGCAGTATTTT
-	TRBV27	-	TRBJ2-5	CASSLGSQLQETQYF	TGTGCCAGCAGTTTAGGTTCCCAGCTACAAGAGACCCAGTACTTC
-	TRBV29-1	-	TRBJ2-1	CSVEMTTNYEQFF	TGCAGCGTTGAAATGACCACGAACTATGAGCAGTTCTTC
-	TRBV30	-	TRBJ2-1	CACYTFPNEQFF	TGTGCCTGCTACACCTTCCCCAATGAGCAGTTCTTC
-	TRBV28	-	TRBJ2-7	CASSSEGWTGTPPYEQYF	TGTGCCAGCAGTTCAGAAGGCTGGACCGGGACACCTCCCTACGAGCAGTACTTC
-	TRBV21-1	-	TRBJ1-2	CASSKARTGDGYGYTF	TGTGCCAGCAGCAAAGCCCGGACAGGGGATGGCTATGGCTACACCTTC
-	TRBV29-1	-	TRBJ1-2	CSTRGDGEEDGYTF	TGCAGCACTCGAGGAGATGGGGAAGAGGATGGCTACACCTTC
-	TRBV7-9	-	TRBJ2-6	CASSLAGTASSTANVLTF	TGTGCCAGCAGCTTGGCCGGGACGGCGTCATCTACGGCCAACGTCCTGACTTTC
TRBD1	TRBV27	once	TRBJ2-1	CASRGQGEDEQFF	TGTGCCAGTCGGGGACAGGGAGAAGATGAGCAGTTCTTC
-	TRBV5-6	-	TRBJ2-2	CASSNWDFPTGELFF	TGTGCCAGCAGCAATTGGGACTTCCCCACCGGGGAGCTGTTTTTT
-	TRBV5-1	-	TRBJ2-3	CASSLGVAESTDTQYF	TGCGCCAGCAGCTTGGGAGTAGCGGAGAGCACAGATACGCAGTATTTT
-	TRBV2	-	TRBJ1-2	CAAQKGPYGYTF	TGTGCCGCCCAGAAGGGGCCCTATGGCTACACCTTC
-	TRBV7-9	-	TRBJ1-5	CASSSMGGFGQPQHF	TGTGCCAGCAGCTCTATGGGAGGGTTCGGGCAGCCCCAGCATTTT
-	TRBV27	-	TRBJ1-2	CASSLGPWDGYTF	TGTGCCAGCAGTCTCGGGCCCTGGGATGGCTACACCTTC